This is a list of T cell receptor beta chains from one sample in a study of early T cells in non-severe SARS-CoV-2 infection. TCRdb reanalysed the 5' RACE reads using MiXCR and keeps one entry per CDR3 protein. This table holds about 90,000 distinct CDR3 sequences, approximately 15% found once. Sequenced sample: whole blood. The source is an adult who was a healthcare worker with PCR-confirmed SARS-CoV-2 infection or an uninfected control (not recorded which). Each CDR3 is given with its conserved first and last residue. A D gene is named only where the DNA matches it firmly. Where a row states a size, it is once, few, many or the class of an expanded clone; other rows omit it.

>NA|TRBV7-3|TRBJ2-2|NA
TGTGCCAGCAGAGAGGGGTACGGGGAGCTGTTTTTT
CASREGYGELFF
>few|TRBV2|TRBJ2-1|NA
TGTGCCAGCCTCCGGACCGGGGCCTACAATGAGCAGTTCTTC
CASLRTGAYNEQFF
>NA|TRBV11-3|TRBJ2-1|NA
TGTGCCAGCAGCCCCGGCGCAACCAGGGATGAGCAGTTCTTC
CASSPGATRDEQFF
>few|TRBV4-1|TRBJ2-5|NA
TGCGCCAGCAGCCAAGGACGAACTAAAGAGACCCAGTACTTC
CASSQGRTKETQYF
>NA|TRBV29-1|TRBJ2-7|NA
TGCAGCGTTGAAGATCCAGCGGTTTACGAGCAGTACTTC
CSVEDPAVYEQYF
>NA|TRBV6-6|TRBJ2-7|TRBD2
TGTGCCAGCAGTTACATTCGGGGGGACGAGCAGTACTTC
CASSYIRGDEQYF
>many|TRBV27|TRBJ2-1|NA
TGTGCCAGCAGCCTGGGGCAGGGGCGTGAGCAGTTCTTC
CASSLGQGREQFF
>many|TRBV29-1|TRBJ2-5|NA
TGCAGCGTTGAAAAAGGGGTCCTTCACCTTCAAGAGACCCAGTACTTC
CSVEKGVLHLQETQYF
>few|TRBV12-3/TRBV12-4|TRBJ1-2|NA
TGTGCCAGCAGTTCCACTGCTGGGGGCTACACCTTC
CASSSTAGGYTF
>few|TRBV6-5|TRBJ1-3|NA
TGTGCCAGCAGGCCCATCGACGGAGCCTCTGGAAACACCATATATTTT
CASRPIDGASGNTIYF
>few|TRBV29-1|TRBJ2-2|NA
TGCAGCGTTAGCAGCACCGGGGAGCTGTTTTTT
CSVSSTGELFF
>NA|TRBV10-2|TRBJ1-6|TRBD1
TGCGCCAGCAGTCGGGAATTACAGGGGAGGGATTCACCCCTCCACTTT
CASSRELQGRDSPLHF
>NA|TRBV7-8|TRBJ2-2|TRBD2
TGTGCCAGCAACAAAGACACAAGGACTAGCGGGATGAACACCGGGGAGCTGTTTTTT
CASNKDTRTSGMNTGELFF
>NA|TRBV7-2|TRBJ2-3|NA
TGTGCCAGCAGCCGGGACCCGGGGGATGCCACAGATACGCAGTATTTT
CASSRDPGDATDTQYF
>few|TRBV27|TRBJ2-7|TRBD2
TGTGCCAGCAGTTTTATGGGCGGGGGGTCCCCCTCCTACGAGCAGTACTTC
CASSFMGGGSPSYEQYF
>NA|TRBV29-1|TRBJ1-6|NA
TGCAGCGTTGGCGAGGACGGCAATTCACCCCTCCACTTT
CSVGEDGNSPLHF
>many|TRBV19|TRBJ1-5|NA
TGTGCCAGTAGTATAGGGACACGTAGCAATCAGCCCCAGCATTTT
CASSIGTRSNQPQHF
>NA|TRBV20-1|TRBJ1-1|NA
TGCAGTGCTTGGACACAAGAAGAAGCTTTCTTT
CSAWTQEEAFF
>NA|TRBV12-3/TRBV12-4|TRBJ2-7|TRBD2
TGTGCCAGCAGGACCGGACTAGCCTACGAGCAGTACTTC
CASRTGLAYEQYF
>few|TRBV4-2|TRBJ2-7|TRBD2
TGTGCCAGCAGCCGGGAGGGACTTGCCGAGCAGTACTTC
CASSREGLAEQYF
>NA|TRBV30|TRBJ1-5|NA
TGTGCCTGGAGTGTAGGACATAACAATCAGCCCCAGCATTTT
CAWSVGHNNQPQHF
>NA|TRBV7-9|TRBJ2-1|NA
TGTGCCAGCAGCCGTATTGAGCAGTTCTTC
CASSRIEQFF
>few|TRBV6-6|TRBJ2-7|TRBD1
TGTGCCAGCAGTCTTACGGCCCAGGGGGCCGCCTACGAGCAGTACTTC
CASSLTAQGAAYEQYF
>NA|TRBV12-3/TRBV12-4|TRBJ1-2|NA
TGTGCCAGCAGTTTCGTGGCAGCTCCCCATGGCTACACCTTC
CASSFVAAPHGYTF
>NA|TRBV20-1|TRBJ1-5|NA
TGCAGTGCCTGGATGGGGCAGCACAATCAGCCCCAGCATTTT
CSAWMGQHNQPQHF
>NA|TRBV20-1|TRBJ2-1|NA
TGCAGTGCCGCCGCGGGACGTATCATGGGCAATGAGCAGTTCTTC
CSAAAGRIMGNEQFF
>NA|TRBV20-1|TRBJ2-2|NA
TGCGGGGGCGGGTCGGCCGGGGAGCTGTTTTTT
CGGGSAGELFF
>NA|TRBV20-1|TRBJ1-2|TRBD1
TGCAGTGCTGCCGGGACAGGGCGGGCCTATGGCTACACCTTC
CSAAGTGRAYGYTF
>few|TRBV5-5|TRBJ1-1|NA
TGTGCCAGCAGCCAGGCCGCAGGGATGAACACTGAAGCTTTCTTT
CASSQAAGMNTEAFF
>NA|TRBV5-1|TRBJ2-1|NA
TGCGCCAGCAGCTTGGTTTACCACAATGAGCAGTTCTTC
CASSLVYHNEQFF
>few|TRBV20-1|TRBJ2-4|NA
TGCAGTGCTAGAGATGATCTCATTCAGTACTTC
CSARDDLIQYF
>few|TRBV13|TRBJ1-2|NA
TGTGCCAGCAGCTTAACCCAACCCCGGATTTCAGGGGAGGCTAACTATGGCTACACCTTC
CASSLTQPRISGEANYGYTF
>few|TRBV3-1|TRBJ2-5|NA
TGTGCCAGCAGCCCCCGGGCATTAGAAGAGACCCAGTACTTC
CASSPRALEETQYF
>many|TRBV19|TRBJ2-6|NA
TGTGCCAGTACCCCCCCGGGGACTGGGGCCAACGTCCTGACTTTC
CASTPPGTGANVLTF
>NA|TRBV19|TRBJ1-3|TRBD1
TGTGCCAGTAGTATTTTGACAGGGAACGAACCTCGATTT
CASSILTGNEPRF
>many|TRBV6-5|TRBJ1-1|NA
TGTGCCAGCAGTCCACAGGAATGGGGCATGAACACTGAAGCTTTCTTT
CASSPQEWGMNTEAFF
>NA|TRBV5-1|TRBJ2-3|NA
TGCGCCAGCAGCTTAGAAGGGCCTAGCACAGATACGCAGTATTTT
CASSLEGPSTDTQYF
>few|TRBV12-3/TRBV12-4|TRBJ2-7|TRBD2
TGTGCCAGCACTAAAAATGGACTAGCGGGGGAGGAGCAGTACTTC
CASTKNGLAGEEQYF
>NA|TRBV30|TRBJ1-1|NA
TGTGCCTGGAGTGTAGTCAAGGGAACTGAAGCTTTCTTT
CAWSVVKGTEAFF
>NA|TRBV6-5|TRBJ2-7|TRBD2
TGTGCCAGCACTACGCTCGGGAGCGGGAGAGCTCACGAGCAGTACTTC
CASTTLGSGRAHEQYF
>NA|TRBV20-1|TRBJ1-1|NA
TGCAGTGCCCCCACGGGATACACTGAAGCTTTCTTT
CSAPTGYTEAFF
>NA|TRBV28|TRBJ2-1|NA
TGTGCCAGCAGTTTATCACAGGGTCCTAGTTTCTTC
CASSLSQGPSFF
>NA|TRBV29-1|TRBJ2-7|NA
TGCAGCGCCCCCGGTGGGGGGAGTGAGCAGTACTTC
CSAPGGGSEQYF
>few|TRBV18|TRBJ2-2|NA
TGTGCCACCGCCGCGGCCGGGAATCCCGGGGAGCTGTTTTTT
CATAAAGNPGELFF
>many|TRBV7-2|TRBJ2-3|NA
TGTGCCAGCAGCTTTGACAGCCACACAGATACGCAGTATTTT
CASSFDSHTDTQYF
>medium-sized|TRBV28|TRBJ2-3|NA
TGTGCCAGCAGTTTCCCCAGCACCACTAGCACAGATACGCAGTATTTT
CASSFPSTTSTDTQYF
>NA|TRBV7-9|TRBJ1-1|NA
TGTGCCAGCAGCCTAAGAGGGCAGGGGCCGGATGAAGCTTTCTTT
CASSLRGQGPDEAFF
>NA|TRBV7-9|TRBJ2-5|TRBD2
TGTGCCAGCACCGATGTGGCTAGCGGGCCACAAGAGACCCAGTACTTC
CASTDVASGPQETQYF
>NA|TRBV29-1|TRBJ2-7|NA
TGCAGCGTAGCCCTAGGCTACGAGCAGTACTTC
CSVALGYEQYF
>many|TRBV20-1|TRBJ1-5|TRBD1
TGCAGTGCTAGAGATCGAGGGACAGGGGGCTTCGGCAATCAGCCCCAGCATTTT
CSARDRGTGGFGNQPQHF
>many|TRBV11-2|TRBJ2-3|TRBD2
TGTGCCAGCAGCCCTACCCGGACTAGAAGAGCAGATACGCAGTATTTT
CASSPTRTRRADTQYF
>NA|TRBV7-6|TRBJ2-1|TRBD2
TGTGCCAGCAGCTCTAACTTAGCGGGGAGCTCCTACAATGAGCAGTTCTTC
CASSSNLAGSSYNEQFF
>NA|TRBV20-1|TRBJ2-7|NA
TGCAGTGCACCGACAAGACACGAGCAGTACTTC
CSAPTRHEQYF
>NA|TRBV3-1|TRBJ1-1|NA
TGTGCCAGCAGGGCTACAGGGTTGGGAACTGAAGCTTTCTTT
CASRATGLGTEAFF
>NA|TRBV4-1|TRBJ2-7|TRBD1
TGCGCCAGCAGCCAAGGTCCGGGACAGGGGTTTCGCGAGCAGTACTTC
CASSQGPGQGFREQYF
>NA|TRBV7-9|TRBJ2-1|NA
TGTGCCAGCAGCTTACTTACTAGCAGATACAATGAGCAGTTCTTC
CASSLLTSRYNEQFF
>NA|TRBV27|TRBJ2-7|NA
TGTGCCAGCAGTTTAGGACATAACTACGAGCAGTACTTC
CASSLGHNYEQYF
>few|TRBV27|TRBJ2-1|NA
TGTGCCAGCAGTTCAAATTTTGTAGGTAGCGGACTAATCTACAATGAGCAGTTCTTC
CASSSNFVGSGLIYNEQFF
>NA|TRBV12-3/TRBV12-4|TRBJ1-5|NA
TGTGCCAGCAGTTTTACGGCCAATCAGCCCCAGCATTTT
CASSFTANQPQHF
>few|TRBV10-3|TRBJ1-5|NA
TGTGCCATCAGTGGGCAGGGTAGGGAGCCCCAGCATTTT
CAISGQGREPQHF